These T cell receptor beta chains were read from a single sample in a study of T cell changes during pregnancy in multiple sclerosis. TCRdb keeps only in-frame clones here, not all; method: immunoSEQ multiplex PCR. The sample has tens of thousands of clones, 92% seen once. The material sequenced was CD4+ T cells from peripheral blood mononuclear cells, taken in the third trimester of pregnancy. The receptor set was obtained from a female donor with multiple sclerosis, enrolled in a pregnancy study. Both conserved end residues are part of each CDR3. Fields, in order: CDR3 protein, CDR3 DNA, CDR3 length, clone size, V gene, J gene, D gene. The D gene is left open where the match is weak. The size entry is marked missing in some rows and otherwise reads once, few, many or a size class.

cdr3_aa: CASSINDRFTEAFF
cdr3_nt: TGTGCCAGCAGCATAAACGACAGGTTCACTGAAGCTTTCTTT
cdr3_length: 14
clone_size: -
v_call: TRBV11-2
j_call: TRBJ1-1
d_call: -

cdr3_aa: CASSLFQGVYEQFF
cdr3_nt: TGTGCCAGCAGCTTATTCCAGGGTGTTTATGAGCAGTTCTTC
cdr3_length: 14
clone_size: -
v_call: TRBV7-9
j_call: TRBJ2-1
d_call: -

cdr3_aa: CASSLAISGALDEQYF
cdr3_nt: TGTGCCAGCAGCTTGGCCATTAGCGGCGCCTTGGACGAGCAGTACTTC
cdr3_length: 16
clone_size: -
v_call: TRBV5-5
j_call: TRBJ2-7
d_call: -

cdr3_aa: CASRFRDRIWGLAGGVQYF
cdr3_nt: TGTGCCAGCAGATTCCGGGACAGGATATGGGGACTAGCGGGAGGGGTGCAGTATTTT
cdr3_length: 19
clone_size: -
v_call: TRBV27
j_call: TRBJ2-3
d_call: TRBD2

cdr3_aa: CASSSSGVAGETQYF
cdr3_nt: TGTGCCAGCAGCTCCTCGGGGGTTGCGGGGGAGACCCAGTACTTC
cdr3_length: 15
clone_size: -
v_call: TRBV2
j_call: TRBJ2-5
d_call: -

cdr3_aa: CASQPAGREPGYEQYF
cdr3_nt: TGCGCCAGCCAGCCGGCGGGGCGGGAGCCAGGCTACGAGCAGTACTTC
cdr3_length: 16
clone_size: -
v_call: TRBV5-1
j_call: TRBJ2-7
d_call: TRBD2

cdr3_aa: CASNDFQGVAKNIQYF
cdr3_nt: TGTGCCAGCAACGATTTTCAGGGGGTAGCCAAAAACATTCAGTACTTC
cdr3_length: 16
clone_size: -
v_call: TRBV2
j_call: TRBJ2-4
d_call: TRBD1

cdr3_aa: CASSDSLRAYQETQYF
cdr3_nt: TGTGCCAGCAGTGATTCCCTCAGGGCCTACCAAGAGACCCAGTACTTC
cdr3_length: 16
clone_size: -
v_call: TRBV6-1
j_call: TRBJ2-5
d_call: -

cdr3_aa: CASSLYRGYYEQYF
cdr3_nt: TGTGCCAGCAGTTTATATCGGGGGTACTACGAGCAGTACTTC
cdr3_length: 14
clone_size: -
v_call: TRBV28
j_call: TRBJ2-7
d_call: -

cdr3_aa: CSVEGEDSYEQYF
cdr3_nt: TGCAGCGTTGAAGGTGAGGACTCCTACGAGCAGTACTTC
cdr3_length: 13
clone_size: -
v_call: TRBV29-1
j_call: TRBJ2-7
d_call: -

cdr3_aa: CASSLRGSHEQYF
cdr3_nt: TGTGCCAGCAGCTTACGGGGATCACACGAGCAGTACTTC
cdr3_length: 13
clone_size: -
v_call: TRBV13
j_call: TRBJ2-7
d_call: -

cdr3_aa: CASSFGTSGRGSQYF
cdr3_nt: TGTGCCAGCAGTTTTGGGACTAGCGGGAGGGGCAGCCAGTACTTC
cdr3_length: 15
clone_size: -
v_call: TRBV28
j_call: TRBJ2-7
d_call: TRBD2

cdr3_aa: CASSQGGTGDSDTGELFF
cdr3_nt: TGCGCCAGCAGCCAAGGAGGGACAGGGGATAGTGACACCGGGGAGCTGTTTTTT
cdr3_length: 18
clone_size: -
v_call: TRBV4-1
j_call: TRBJ2-2
d_call: TRBD1

cdr3_aa: CASSMSDRNNQPQHF
cdr3_nt: TGTGCCAGTAGTATGTCGGACAGGAACAATCAGCCCCAGCATTTT
cdr3_length: 15
clone_size: once
v_call: TRBV19
j_call: TRBJ1-5
d_call: TRBD1

cdr3_aa: CSVKTGDQPQHF
cdr3_nt: TGCAGCGTTAAGACAGGGGATCAGCCCCAGCATTTT
cdr3_length: 12
clone_size: -
v_call: TRBV29-1
j_call: TRBJ1-5
d_call: TRBD1

cdr3_aa: CASSIIMRGYTEAFF
cdr3_nt: TGTGCCAGTAGTATAATTATGCGGGGGTACACTGAAGCTTTCTTT
cdr3_length: 15
clone_size: -
v_call: TRBV19
j_call: TRBJ1-1
d_call: -

cdr3_aa: CASSEHNTGELFF
cdr3_nt: TGTGCCAGCAGTGAACATAACACCGGGGAGCTGTTTTTT
cdr3_length: 13
clone_size: -
v_call: TRBV6-4
j_call: TRBJ2-2
d_call: -